This TCR beta chain was captured by sequencing in a study of T cell changes during pregnancy in multiple sclerosis. Assay: immunoSEQ multiplex PCR; the TCRdb copy retains only in-frame clones and omits some. The data hold 40,000 to 55,000 clones, with about nine tenths observed a single time. This receptor was identified in a female donor with multiple sclerosis, enrolled in a pregnancy study. The starting material was CD4+ T cells from peripheral blood mononuclear cells, obtained in the second trimester of pregnancy.

CDR3 in DNA: TGTGCCAGCAGTTACGGGGGGAGCTCCTACAATGAGCAGTTCTTC. Translating gives CASSYGGSSYNEQFF. The chain is built from TRBV6-5 and TRBJ2-1, with D tentatively TRBD2 (6 bases). Germline V gives CDR1 MNHEY, CDR2 SVGAGI. Trimming removed 2 bases at V and 0 bases at J, with 8 bases between. The CDR3 is 15 amino acids.